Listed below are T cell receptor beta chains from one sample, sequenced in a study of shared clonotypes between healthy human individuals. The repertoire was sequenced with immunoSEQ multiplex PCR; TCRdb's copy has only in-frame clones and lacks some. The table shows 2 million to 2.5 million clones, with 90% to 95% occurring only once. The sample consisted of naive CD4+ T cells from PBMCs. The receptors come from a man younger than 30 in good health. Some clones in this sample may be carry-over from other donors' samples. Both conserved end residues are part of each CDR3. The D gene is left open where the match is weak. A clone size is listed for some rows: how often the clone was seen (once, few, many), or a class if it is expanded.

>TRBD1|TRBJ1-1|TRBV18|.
CASSPYQGVGTEAFF
TGTGCCAGCTCCCCATACCAGGGGGTGGGGACTGAAGCTTTCTTT
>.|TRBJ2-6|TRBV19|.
CASTMGPGGNVLTF
TGTGCCAGTACCATGGGACCCGGGGGCAACGTCCTGACTTTC
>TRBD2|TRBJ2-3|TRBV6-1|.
CASTWTSGITDTQYF
TGTGCCAGCACATGGACTAGCGGGATAACAGATACGCAGTATTTT
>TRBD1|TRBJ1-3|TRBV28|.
CASSFRGTGRSGNTIYF
TGTGCCAGCAGTTTCAGGGGGACAGGCCGCTCTGGAAACACCATATATTTT
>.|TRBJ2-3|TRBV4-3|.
CASSQDLRAQGADTQYF
TGCGCCAGCAGCCAAGACTTGAGGGCCCAGGGTGCAGATACGCAGTATTTT
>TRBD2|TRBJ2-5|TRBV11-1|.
CASTRLAGLSETQYF
TGTGCCAGCACCAGACTAGCGGGCCTCTCGGAGACCCAGTACTTC
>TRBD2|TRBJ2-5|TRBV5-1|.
CASSSGGSKEETQYF
TGCGCCAGCAGCTCGGGCGGGAGTAAAGAAGAGACCCAGTACTTC
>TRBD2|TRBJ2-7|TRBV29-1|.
CSVARTIAGGIDYEQYF
TGCAGCGTTGCCCGAACCATAGCGGGGGGGATTGACTACGAGCAGTACTTC
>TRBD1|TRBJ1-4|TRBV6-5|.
CASSYSIGPTGMELFF
TGTGCCAGCAGTTACTCGATAGGTCCGACAGGGATGGAACTGTTTTTT
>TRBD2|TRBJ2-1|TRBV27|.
CASLGLANEQFF
TGTGCCAGCTTGGGACTAGCGAATGAGCAGTTCTTC
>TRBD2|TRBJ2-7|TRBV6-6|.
CASSAGGWYF
TGTGCCAGCAGCGCGGGGGGGTGGTACTTC
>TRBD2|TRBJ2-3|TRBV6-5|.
CASSWGGRDTQYF
TGTGCCAGCAGTTGGGGGGGGAGAGATACGCAGTATTTT
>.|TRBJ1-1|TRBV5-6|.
CASSYFRAEAFF
TGTGCCAGCAGCTACTTTAGGGCTGAAGCTTTCTTT
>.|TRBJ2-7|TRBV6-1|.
CAAPPTGTYEQYF
TGTGCCGCGCCACCTACAGGGACCTACGAGCAGTACTTC
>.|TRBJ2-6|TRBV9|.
CASSVSEDGYSGANVLTF
TGTGCCAGCAGCGTATCGGAAGACGGATACTCTGGGGCCAACGTCCTGACTTTC
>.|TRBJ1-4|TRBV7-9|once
CASSWAETNEKLFF
TGTGCCAGCAGCTGGGCGGAAACTAATGAAAAACTGTTTTTT
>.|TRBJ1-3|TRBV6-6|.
CASSGTDSGNTIYF
TGCGCCTCTTCGGGAACAGACTCTGGAAACACCATATATTTT
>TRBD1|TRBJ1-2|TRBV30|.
CAWRDRVRKGYTF
TGTGCCTGGAGGGACAGGGTAAGGAAGGGCTACACCTTC
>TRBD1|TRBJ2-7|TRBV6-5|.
CASRSGTGVYEQYF
TGTGCCAGCAGGTCCGGGACAGGGGTATACGAGCAGTACTTC
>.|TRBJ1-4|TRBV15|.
CATSRVVTGDEKLFF
TGTGCCACCAGCAGAGTGGTGACAGGCGATGAAAAACTGTTTTTT
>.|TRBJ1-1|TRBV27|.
CASSSSFTEAFF
TGTGCCAGCAGTTCTAGTTTCACTGAAGCTTTCTTT
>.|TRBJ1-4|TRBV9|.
CASSATGTSTNEKLFF
TGTGCCAGCAGCGCAACAGGGACGTCAACTAATGAAAAACTGTTTTTT
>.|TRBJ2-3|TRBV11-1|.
CASSLDLTLNTDTQYF
TGTGCCAGCAGCTTAGATCTGACGCTAAACACAGATACGCAGTATTTT
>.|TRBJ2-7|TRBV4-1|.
CASSPRPRGPKISSYEQYF
TGCGCCAGCAGCCCCCGTCCCAGGGGCCCCAAGATTAGCTCCTACGAGCAGTACTTC
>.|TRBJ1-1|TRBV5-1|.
CASSSRTEITKGNTEAFF
TGCGCCAGCAGCTCGAGGACAGAAATAACAAAGGGGAACACTGAAGCTTTCTTT
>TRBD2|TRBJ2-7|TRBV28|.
CASSSGTGGRYEQYF
TGTGCCAGCAGTTCAGGGACGGGGGGGCGGTACGAGCAGTACTTC
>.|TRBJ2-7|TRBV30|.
CAWSGTYLSYEQYF
TGTGCCTGGAGCGGGACTTACCTATCCTACGAGCAGTACTTC
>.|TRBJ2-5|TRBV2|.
CASSVRRQETQYF
TGTGCCAGCAGTGTGAGGAGACAAGAGACCCAGTACTTC
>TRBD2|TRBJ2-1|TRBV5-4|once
CASSLALRAGGGEQFF
TGTGCCAGCAGCTTGGCTCTCCGAGCGGGAGGGGGTGAGCAGTTCTTC
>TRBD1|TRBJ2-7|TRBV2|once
CASSRYFRDRGYEQYF
TGTGCCAGCAGTCGTTATTTCCGGGACAGGGGCTACGAGCAGTACTTC
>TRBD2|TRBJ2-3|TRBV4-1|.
CASSQPSGRGADTQYF
TGCGCCAGCAGCCAACCGAGCGGGAGAGGGGCAGATACGCAGTATTTT
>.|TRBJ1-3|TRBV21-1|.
CASRKSLGNTIYF
TGTGCCAGCAGGAAGAGTTTAGGAAACACCATATATTTT
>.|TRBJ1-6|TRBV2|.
CASSDGTENSPLHF
TGTGCCAGCAGTGACGGGACGGAAAATTCACCCCTCCACTTT
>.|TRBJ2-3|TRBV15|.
CATSTQGGRQYF
TGTGCCACCAGCACACAGGGAGGGAGGCAGTATTTT
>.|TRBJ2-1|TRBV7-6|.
CASSPRITGAASYNEQFF
TGTGCCAGCAGCCCCCGGATTACTGGGGCTGCCTCCTACAATGAGCAGTTCTTC
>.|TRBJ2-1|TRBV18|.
CASSPGAPIYNEQFF
TGTGCCAGCTCACCTGGAGCGCCTATTTACAATGAGCAGTTCTTC